The entry below describes one T cell receptor (beta chain). These data belong to a study of beta chain features in type 1 diabetes. Sampling consisted of one heparinised blood draw per donor, averaging around 120 mL. Since all of the isolated RNA was reverse transcribed, expressed TCRB transcripts were what got sequenced. Profiled with immunoSEQ multiplex PCR; TCRdb holds only in-frame clones, not every one. The sample records 150,000 or so clones, roughly 48% being singletons. The sequenced material came from Tregs from blood. This TCR was sampled from a man between 18 and 29 years old in good health.

Written as DNA, the CDR3 is TGTGCCAGCAGCCTCACAGAAACCTACAATGAGCAGTTCTTC. Translation gives CASSLTETYNEQFF. The chain recombines TRBV7-9 with TRBJ2-1; unclear D gene. The CDR3 loop spans 14 amino acids. The germline CDR1 and CDR2 sequences are SEHNR and FQNEAQ (reference sequence). The ends were cut back, 5 bases at V and 2 bases at J, with 10 bases in the middle.